These 27 T cell receptor beta chains were sequenced from one sample in a study of beta chain features in type 1 diabetes. Isolated RNA was reverse transcribed in full, so expressed TCRB transcripts were sequenced. Profiling relied on immunoSEQ multiplex PCR, and the TCRdb table lists in-frame clones only, not all of them. The table lists under 250,000 clones, roughly 13% of them singletons, with more than 0.02% in the top ten. The sample taken for sequencing was naive CD4+ T cells from blood. Receptor source: a woman aged 40 to 50 in good health.

This rearrangement joins TRBV5-1 to TRBJ1-6; the D is unclear. The V end lost 4 bases, the J end lost 7 bases, and 12 bases lay between the germline ends. Per germline, CDR1 SGHRS and CDR2 YFSETQ. CDR3 size: 14 residues. The CDR3 nucleotides are TGCGCCAGCAGCCCAGCGGTTACAAATTCACCCCTCCACTTT. Encoded protein: CASSPAVTNSPLHF.

There are a few counts of this clone. The chain uses TRBV9 and TRBJ2-7, with D hard to call. V was clipped by 0 bases and J by 7 bases, with 14 bases between them. Germline lookup yields CDR1 SGDLS and CDR2 YYNGEE. This CDR3 is 14 amino acids long. DNA for the CDR3: TGTGCCAGCAGCGTAGCTGCCACTGATCGAGAGCAGTACTTC. Translated: CASSVAATDREQYF.

The gene calls are TRBV5-1 and TRBJ2-1, with a possible D match to TRBD1 (5 bases). Deletions cut 5 bases from V and 7 bases from J, with 13 bases between. This CDR3 spans 13 amino acids. Germline CDR1 is SGHRS and CDR2 is YFSETQ. The CDR3 bases are TGCGCCAGCAGGGGGCAGGAACGAAATGAGCAGTTCTTC. Residues: CASRGQERNEQFF.

This clone was seen a few times. The chain joins TRBV18 to TRBJ1-5, with 8 bases that match TRBD1. V lost 8 bases, J lost 7 bases, and 7 bases stayed unmatched. The germline V gene has CDR1 KGHSH and CDR2 LQKENI. This CDR3 comprises 13 residues. CDR3 protein: CASATGEGQPQHF. CDR3 DNA: TGTGCCAGCGCGACAGGGGAAGGACAGCCCCAGCATTTT. The entire variable domain, with the rest obtained from reference TRBV18 and TRBJ1-5, is as follows: NAGVMQNPRHLVRRRGQEARLRCSPMKGHSHVYWYRQLPEEGLKFMVYLQKENIIDESGMPKERFSAEFPKEGPSILRIQQVVRGDSAAYFCASATGEGQPQHFGDGTRLSIL.

This clone was counted a few times. The chain carries TRBV27 and TRBJ2-6, with D possibly matching TRBD1 (6 bases). Trimming took off 2 bases at V and 3 bases at J, with 14 bases between the two ends. This CDR3 has 17 residues. Per germline, CDR1 MNHEY and CDR2 SMNVEV (reference sequence). The chain's CDR3 is CASSLPTGQGGANVLTF. The DNA of the CDR3 is TGTGCCAGCAGTTTACCCACAGGGCAAGGTGGGGCCAACGTCCTGACTTTC.

This clone was recorded a few times. The V and J genes are TRBV5-1 and TRBJ2-4, with D possibly being TRBD1 (7 bases). Trimming stripped 3 bases from V and 7 bases from J, with 14 bases between. The CDR3 consists of 14 residues. From germline, CDR1 is SGHRS and CDR2 YFSETQ. DNA for the CDR3: TGCGCCAGCAGCTGGAACGCAGGGGGGAACATTCAGTACTTC. Translated, it gives CASSWNAGGNIQYF. Together with reference TRBV5-1 and TRBJ2-4, the CDR3 gives the full variable domain: KAGVTQTPRYLIKTRGQQVTLSCSPISGHRSVSWYQQTPGQGLQFLFEYFSETQRNKGNFPGRFSGRQFSNSRSEMNVSTLELGDSALYLCASSWNAGGNIQYFGAGTRLSVL.

This clone was picked up a small number of times. The CDR3, as DNA: TGTGCCAGCAGCCAGGGAGAAGGGGGGGCGCTGAGCTCCTACAATGAGCAGTTCTTC. As protein: CASSQGEGGALSSYNEQFF. The chain is built from TRBV7-2 and TRBJ2-1; D perhaps matches TRBD2 (7 bases). Trimming cost V 5 bases and J 0 bases, with 23 bases left between them. The CDR3 consists of 19 residues. Germline-derived CDR1 and CDR2 are SGHTA and FQGNSA. The complete variable domain, with remaining parts taken from reference TRBV7-2 and TRBJ2-1, reads GAGVSQSPSNKVTEKGKDVELRCDPISGHTALYWYRQSLGQGLEFLIYFQGNSAPDKSGLPSDRFSAERTGGSVSTLTIQRTQQEDSAVYLCASSQGEGGALSSYNEQFFGPGTRLTVL.

This clone was found a few times. This chain connects TRBV5-1 to TRBJ2-1; perhaps TRBD1 as D (5 bases). The CDR3 extends over 16 amino acids. V was clipped by 3 bases and J by 4 bases, with 17 bases between them. Germline CDR1 is SGHRS and CDR2 is YFSETQ. The CDR3 coding sequence is TGCGCCAGCAGCTACCAGGGCAACCAGGTGTACAATGAGCAGTTCTTC. Protein sequence: CASSYQGNQVYNEQFF.

This clone was counted only a few times. The genes are TRBV6-6 and TRBJ2-1; D not certain. In germline, CDR1 is MNHNY, CDR2 SVGAGI (reference sequence). Trimming removed 4 bases at V and 5 bases at J, with 6 bases between. This CDR3 contains 12 residues. CDR3 DNA sequence: TGTGCCAGCAGTTCCATTCACAATGAGCAGTTCTTC. Its translation: CASSSIHNEQFF.

This clone came up a few times. The rearrangement links TRBV18 to TRBJ2-3; 9 bases line up with TRBD2. The germline V gene encodes CDR1 KGHSH and CDR2 LQKENI. The CDR3 loop spans 18 amino acids. Trimming cost V 0 bases and J 1 base; bases outside gene matches: 8. CDR3 loop: CASSPPTLAGYRTDTQYF. The CDR3, as DNA: TGTGCCAGCTCACCACCGACTCTAGCGGGGTACCGCACAGATACGCAGTATTTT.

The CDR3 DNA is TGTGCCATCAGTGAGTCTTCGGGACAGAATGAAGCTTTCTTT. It specifies CAISESSGQNEAFF. The rearrangement uses TRBV10-3 and TRBJ1-1, with 7 nucleotides matching TRBD1. The CDR3 is made up of 14 amino acids. The germline gives CDR1 ENHRY, CDR2 SYGVKD. The V segment lost 0 bases and the J segment 7 bases; nucleotides outside the gene matches: 5.

The chain uses TRBV5-6 and TRBJ2-7; 7 nucleotides match TRBD1. V lost 3 bases to trimming and J lost 6 bases; unmatched junction nucleotides: 3. CDR3 length: 12 residues. CDR1 is SGHDT, CDR2 YYEEEE, per germline. The CDR3 DNA follows: TGTGCCAGCAGCTCGACAGGGTTCGAGCAGTACTTC. Protein sequence: CASSSTGFEQYF. Combining the CDR3 with reference TRBV5-6 and TRBJ2-7 gives the whole variable domain DAGVTQSPTHLIKTRGQQVTLRCSPKSGHDTVSWYQQALGQGPQFIFQYYEEEERQRGNFPDRFSGHQFPNYSSELNVNALLLGDSALYLCASSSTGFEQYFGPGTRLTVT.

The V and J genes are TRBV14 and TRBJ2-3; 7 bases are a match to TRBD2. CDR1 SGHDN and CDR2 FVKESK come from the germline V gene. Unmatched junction bases numbered 1, after V lost 3 bases and J lost 1 base. The CDR3 covers 14 residues. The CDR3 loop is CASSQGRGTDTQYF. The DNA for the CDR3 is TGTGCCAGCAGCCAGGGGAGGGGCACAGATACGCAGTATTTT. The complete variable domain, with remaining parts taken from reference TRBV14 and TRBJ2-3, reads EAGVTQFPSHSVIEKGQTVTLRCDPISGHDNLYWYRRVMGKEIKFLLHFVKESKQDESGMPNNRFLAERTGGTYSTLKVQPAELEDSGVYFCASSQGRGTDTQYFGPGTRLTVL.

This clone turned up a few times. The chain combines TRBV29-1 with TRBJ2-1; 8 positions match TRBD2. This CDR3 has 15 residues. The J segment lost 6 bases and the V segment lost 0 bases, leaving 7 bases of the junction unmatched. The germline V gene encodes CDR1 SQVTM and CDR2 ANQGSEA. The CDR3 DNA is TGCAGCGTTGAAGATCCCCGGGGGGGTTCCAATGAGCAGTTCTTC. Its protein product is CSVEDPRGGSNEQFF.

In this sample, this clone turned up a few times. This sequence joins TRBV5-4 and TRBJ2-5; D remains unclear. The V end lost 5 bases, the J end lost 2 bases, and 13 bases lay between the germline ends. The CDR3 covers 14 residues. Germline CDR1 reads SGHNT; CDR2 reads YYREEE (reference sequence). The CDR3 DNA reads as TGTGCCAGCAGGCCCGGGTCGACTCAAGAGACCCAGTACTTC. This translates into CASRPGSTQETQYF.

The rearrangement uses TRBV6-1 and TRBJ1-1; 9 bases align to TRBD1. This CDR3 spans 14 amino acids. V lost 4 bases, J lost 7 bases, and 7 bases stayed unmatched. Germline V gene lookup returns CDR1 MNHNS and CDR2 SASEGT. The DNA for the CDR3 is TGTGCCAGCAGTGGGACAGGGGATTTGGTTGAAGCTTTCTTT. It specifies CASSGTGDLVEAFF.

This clone was counted a few times. V is TRBV5-5 and J is TRBJ1-4; no clear D. CDR1 is SGHKS and CDR2 is YYEKEE in the germline V gene (reference sequence). V lost 2 bases and J lost 5, with 13 bases in between. The CDR3 runs 15 residues. DNA of the CDR3: TGTGCCAGCAGCTTAAGCCCGGCGGGAAATGAAAAACTGTTTTTT. Encoded protein: CASSLSPAGNEKLFF.

The chain joins TRBV5-4 to TRBJ2-5; 9 nucleotides agree with TRBD1. The CDR3 spans 13 residues. The germline gives CDR1 SGHNT, CDR2 YYREEE (reference sequence). The J segment lost 6 bases and the V segment lost 3 bases, leaving 3 bases of the junction unmatched. The CDR3 protein is CASSWDRAKTQYF. The CDR3 DNA is TGTGCCAGCAGCTGGGACAGGGCTAAGACCCAGTACTTC. Together with reference TRBV5-4 and TRBJ2-5, the CDR3 gives the full variable domain: ETGVTQSPTHLIKTRGQQVTLRCSSQSGHNTVSWYQQALGQGPQFIFQYYREEENGRGNFPPRFSGLQFPNYSSELNVNALELDDSALYLCASSWDRAKTQYFGPGTRLLVL.

V gene TRBV2 combines with J gene TRBJ2-6, with D perhaps TRBD1 (6 bases). Trimming took off 6 bases at V and 0 bases at J, with 24 bases between the two ends. The CDR3 contains 20 residues. The germline gives CDR1 SNHLY, CDR2 FYNNEI. CDR3 amino acids: CASSEPRDTPFYSGANVLTF. CDR3 DNA sequence: TGTGCCAGCAGCGAGCCCCGGGACACCCCTTTTTACTCTGGGGCCAACGTCCTGACTTTC.

This clone was seen more than once but under ten times. This chain joins TRBV7-8 and TRBJ1-5; D is unresolved. Trimming removed 3 bases from V and 0 bases from J, with 9 bases in between. Germline V CDR1 and CDR2: SGHVS, FQNEAQ. This CDR3 contains 15 residues. This chain's CDR3 is CASSFGSYSNQPQHF. In nucleotides, the CDR3 is TGTGCCAGCAGCTTTGGGAGCTATAGCAATCAGCCCCAGCATTTT.

This chain uses TRBV2 with TRBJ2-3; TRBD2 matches 8 bases. CDR1 and CDR2 from the germline V gene are SNHLY and FYNNEI. The CDR3 contains 12 residues. Unmatched junction bases numbered 2, after V lost 6 bases and J lost 6 bases. The CDR3 reads CASSASGDTQYF. In DNA form, the CDR3 reads TGTGCCAGCAGCGCTAGCGGGGATACGCAGTATTTT.

This clone has more than one count but fewer than ten. The chain joins TRBV5-1 to TRBJ2-7; 8 bases fit TRBD1. The CDR3 is 14 residues long. Germline V gives CDR1 SGHRS, CDR2 YFSETQ. The V gene end was trimmed by 3 bases and the J gene end by 5 bases; junction bases not matched to a gene: 7. CDR3 loop: CASSSGQGIDEQYF. CDR3 DNA: TGCGCCAGCAGCTCCGGACAGGGCATCGACGAGCAGTACTTC.

V and J are TRBV7-9 and TRBJ2-5; 7 nucleotides match TRBD1. Unmatched junction bases numbered 4, after V lost 5 bases and J lost 1 base. CDR3 length: 14 residues. Germline assignment: CDR1 SEHNR and CDR2 FQNEAQ (reference sequence). The CDR3 DNA reads TGTGCCAGCAGCCGTGGACAGGTCCAAGAGACCCAGTACTTC. Encoded protein: CASSRGQVQETQYF.

The V and J genes are TRBV2 and TRBJ1-5; D perhaps matches TRBD1 (6 bases). The CDR3 is made up of 14 amino acids. Germline CDR1 is SNHLY and CDR2 is FYNNEI. V gave up 4 bases and J gave up 3 bases, with 10 bases separating them. The CDR3 nucleotides are TGTGCCAGCAGTGCAACAGGGATCAATCAGCCCCAGCATTTT. Translating it yields CASSATGINQPQHF.

This clone showed up just a few times. The CDR3 DNA sequence: TGTGCCAGCAGCTTAGCTCAGGCTAGCGGGACAGATACGCAGTATTTT. The encoded protein is CASSLAQASGTDTQYF. The genes are TRBV7-6 and TRBJ2-3, with TRBD2 matching 8 bases. Germline values: CDR1 SGHVS, CDR2 FNYEAQ. Trimming at V came to 0 bases and at J to 3 bases, leaving 5 bases not matched to a gene. CDR3 length: 16 amino acids.

J is TRBJ1-2 and V is TRBV4-3, with 9 bases fitting TRBD1. Trimming removed 2 bases from V and 4 bases from J; junction bases left unmatched: 2. Germline V gene data show CDR1 as LGHNA and CDR2 as YSLEER. This CDR3 spans 14 amino acids. CDR3 nucleotides: TGCGCCAGCAGCCAAATGGACAGGGGCTATGGCTACACCTTC. Translated, it gives CASSQMDRGYGYTF.

This clone was counted only a few times. This chain connects TRBV7-9 to TRBJ2-7; maybe TRBD2 (7 bases). The V gene lost 0 bases and the J gene lost 3 bases, with 12 bases spanning the gap. Germline V gives CDR1 SEHNR, CDR2 FQNEAQ (reference sequence). The CDR3 spans 15 residues. Here the CDR3 DNA reads TGTGCCAGCAGCTTAGCGGGGGGGCGATTCTACGAGCAGTACTTC. As protein: CASSLAGGRFYEQYF.